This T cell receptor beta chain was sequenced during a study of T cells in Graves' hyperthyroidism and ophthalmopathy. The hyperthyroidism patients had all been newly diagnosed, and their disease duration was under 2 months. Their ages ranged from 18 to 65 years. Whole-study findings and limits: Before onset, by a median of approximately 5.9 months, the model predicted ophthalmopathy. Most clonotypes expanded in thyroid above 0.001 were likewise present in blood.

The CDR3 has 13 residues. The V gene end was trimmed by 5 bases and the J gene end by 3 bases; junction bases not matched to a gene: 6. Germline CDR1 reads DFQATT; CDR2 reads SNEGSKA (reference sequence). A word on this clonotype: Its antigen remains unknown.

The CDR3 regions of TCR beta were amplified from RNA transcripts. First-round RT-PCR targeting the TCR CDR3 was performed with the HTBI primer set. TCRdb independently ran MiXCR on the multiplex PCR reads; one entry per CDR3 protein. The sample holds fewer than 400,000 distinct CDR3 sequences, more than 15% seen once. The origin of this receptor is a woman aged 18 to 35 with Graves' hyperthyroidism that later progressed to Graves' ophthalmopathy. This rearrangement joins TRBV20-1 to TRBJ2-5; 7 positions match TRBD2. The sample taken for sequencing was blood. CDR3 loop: CSARGSLEETQYF. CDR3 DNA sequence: TGCAGTGCTCGCGGGAGTCTTGAAGAGACCCAGTACTTC.